This T cell receptor beta chain was retrieved from a study of blood T cell repertoires in COVID-19. There are 15 residues in the CDR3. With V trimmed by 5 bases and J by 2 bases, 5 bases remained unmatched. CDR1 MDHEN and CDR2 SYDVKM come from the germline V gene. TCRdb's table, derived via immunoSEQ multiplex PCR, lists solely in-frame clones and lacks some. The repertoire holds fewer than 150,000 clones, with 87% as singletons. This clonotype was obtained from a woman aged 65 to 85 with acute or convalescent COVID-19. Specimen: peripheral blood. This chain connects TRBV28 to TRBJ2-7; 11 bases are a match to TRBD2. The CDR3 bases are TGTGCCAGCAGTACACCTAGCGGGGGGACCTACGAGCAGTACTTC. It encodes CASSTPSGGTYEQYF. The variable domain in full, completed from reference TRBV28 and TRBJ2-7, reads DVKVTQSSRYLVKRTGEKVFLECVQDMDHENMFWYRQDPGLGLRLIYFSYDVKMKEKGDIPEGYSVSREKKERFSLILESASTNQTSMYLCASSTPSGGTYEQYFGPGTRLTVT.